Listed below are T cell receptor beta chains from one sample, sequenced in a study of T-cell reconstitution after alpha-beta-depleted transplantation in children. TCRdb called the PCR reads again in MiXCR, with one record for every CDR3 protein. Of fewer than 95,000 distinct CDR3 sequences listed, 12% are singletons. The specimen comprised PBMCs from the stem cell graft donor, sampled from the stem cell graft. These receptors were taken from a human donor who donated a stem cell graft to a child with inherited bone marrow failure. The CDR3 runs from the conserved cysteine through the conserved F or W. D genes are given only for firm matches. Rows may omit the clone size; those that give it use once, few, many or a size class.

>TRBV18|TRBJ2-5|many|NA
TGTGCCAGCTCACCACCGGGAGAGACCCAGTACTTC
CASSPPGETQYF
>TRBV4-1|TRBJ1-2|many|TRBD1
TGCGCCAGCAGCCGACTAGGACAGGCCGACGGTGGCTACACCTTC
CASSRLGQADGGYTF
>TRBV12-3/TRBV12-4|TRBJ2-1|many|TRBD1
TGTGCCAGCAGTCCCCGACAGGGTGTAAATGAGCAGTTCTTC
CASSPRQGVNEQFF
>TRBV3-1|TRBJ1-2|many|NA
TGTGCCAGCAGCCAAAACGAGGCGGGGGGCTACACCTTC
CASSQNEAGGYTF
>TRBV3-1|TRBJ2-2|many|NA
TGTGCCAGCAGCCAGGGACTTCTCACCGGGGAGCTGTTTTTT
CASSQGLLTGELFF
>TRBV7-3|TRBJ1-1|many|NA
TGTGCCAGCAGCTTAAGACAGGTAAACACTGAAGCTTTCTTT
CASSLRQVNTEAFF
>TRBV11-3|TRBJ2-5|NA|NA
TGTGCCAGCAGCCCGTCCCCCGGGACCCAAGAGACCCAGTACTTC
CASSPSPGTQETQYF
>TRBV19|TRBJ2-2|NA|TRBD1
TGTGCCAGTAATCGACAGGGTATGGACGGGGAGCTGTTTTTT
CASNRQGMDGELFF
>TRBV4-2|TRBJ1-2|many|TRBD1
TGTGCCAGCAGCCCTTCTCGGACAGGGGTGGGCTACACCTTC
CASSPSRTGVGYTF
>TRBV7-2|TRBJ2-2|many|TRBD2
TGTGCCAGCACCCAGATGGCGGGGGGGAACACCGGGGAGCTGTTTTTT
CASTQMAGGNTGELFF
>TRBV5-1|TRBJ2-1|many|TRBD1
TGCGCCAGCAGCGGCGACAGGGTAGGGTACAATGAGCAGTTCTTC
CASSGDRVGYNEQFF
>TRBV5-1|TRBJ2-7|many|TRBD2
TGCGCCAGCAGCTGGGGAGCGGGAGGCGACTACGAGCAGTACTTC
CASSWGAGGDYEQYF
>TRBV29-1|TRBJ2-3|NA|TRBD1
TGCAGCGTAGACAGGGATAGCACAGATACGCAGTATTTT
CSVDRDSTDTQYF
>TRBV6-2/TRBV6-3|TRBJ1-5|many|NA
TGTGCCAGCAGTTATCGGCTTACCCCCAATCAGCCCCAGCATTTT
CASSYRLTPNQPQHF
>TRBV5-1|TRBJ2-2|many|NA
TGCGCCAGCAGCTTGGCCTCAGGGGGGCCCGGGGAGCTGTTTTTT
CASSLASGGPGELFF
>TRBV6-5|TRBJ1-1|many|NA
TGTGCCAGCACCCTACGTGGGGGTTTGAACACTGAAGCTTTCTTT
CASTLRGGLNTEAFF
>TRBV5-1|TRBJ2-5|many|NA
TGCGCCAGCAGCGTTCGGCCGAGGGCGGAGTTTGAGACCCAGTACTTC
CASSVRPRAEFETQYF
>TRBV7-1|TRBJ2-2|once|TRBD2
TGTGCCAGCAGCTCTGCTGGGACTAGCGAAACCGGGGAGCTGTTTTTT
CASSSAGTSETGELFF
>TRBV4-3|TRBJ2-4|NA|NA
TGCGCCAGCAGCCTGAGTATTAACTACGACAAAAACATTCAGTACTTC
CASSLSINYDKNIQYF
>TRBV28|TRBJ2-2|many|NA
TGTGCCAGCAGTAGTAGGATGAACACCGGGGAGCTGTTTTTT
CASSSRMNTGELFF
>TRBV15|TRBJ2-5|many|TRBD2
TGTGCCACCAGCTGGGGGGGTATAGCGGGAGCGGAGACCCAGTACTTC
CATSWGGIAGAETQYF
>TRBV19|TRBJ2-1|NA|NA
TGTGCCAGTAGTATAGACCAGCGCAGCTCCTACAATGAGCAGTTCTTC
CASSIDQRSSYNEQFF
>TRBV5-1|TRBJ2-3|many|TRBD1
TGCGCCAGCAGCATATTTACAGGGGAGACAGATACGCATTATTTT
CASSIFTGETDTHYF
>TRBV12-3/TRBV12-4|TRBJ1-6|many|NA
TGTGCCAGCAGCCGCTCCCGGGGGGCTAATTCACCCCTCCACTTT
CASSRSRGANSPLHF
>TRBV28|TRBJ2-2|NA|NA
TGTGCCAGCAGTTTACCGGGCACGAACACCGGGGAGCTGTTTTTT
CASSLPGTNTGELFF
>TRBV6-5|TRBJ2-2|many|NA
TGTGCCAGCAGAACCAGGGGTTCCGGGGAGCTGTTTTTT
CASRTRGSGELFF
>TRBV7-2|TRBJ1-2|many|NA
TGTGCCAGCAGCTTGGGTTCAGGGGACTATGGCTACACCTTC
CASSLGSGDYGYTF
>TRBV28|TRBJ2-5|many|NA
TGTGCCAGCAGTTTACTGGGAAAGTACCAAGAGACCCAGTACTTC
CASSLLGKYQETQYF
>TRBV5-1|TRBJ1-1|many|NA
TGCGCCAGCAGCTTGGACAGGCACACTGAAGCTTTCTTT
CASSLDRHTEAFF
>TRBV5-1|TRBJ2-3|many|TRBD2
TGCGCCAGCAGCTTGGGACTAGCGGGGGGGCCAGATACGCAGTATTTT
CASSLGLAGGPDTQYF
>TRBV5-6|TRBJ1-5|many|TRBD1
TGTGCCAGCAGCTACGGGACAGGGGGTTTACTGGGCAATCAGCCCCAGCATTTT
CASSYGTGGLLGNQPQHF
>TRBV19|TRBJ1-2|few|TRBD1
TGTGCCAGTAGTTCCCCCGAGACAGGGTATGGCTACACCTTC
CASSSPETGYGYTF
>TRBV4-3|TRBJ2-1|many|NA
TGCGCCAGCAGCCAAGATCCCGGCAGGGGGGAGTTCTTC
CASSQDPGRGEFF
>TRBV7-7|TRBJ2-2|many|TRBD1
TGTGCCAGCAGCTTTGGACAGGGCGGTGGGGAGCTGTTTTTT
CASSFGQGGGELFF
>TRBV5-4|TRBJ1-1|NA|NA
TGTGCCAGCAGCTTGGAATTTGGCACGGGGGCTGAAGCTTTCTTT
CASSLEFGTGAEAFF
>TRBV7-8|TRBJ1-2|many|TRBD1
TGTGCCAGCAGCTTTCTTCCGGGACAGGGGGACACCTATGGCTACACCTTC
CASSFLPGQGDTYGYTF
>TRBV20-1|TRBJ2-7|many|TRBD1
TGCAGTGCTAGAGATCCGGGACAGGGGAACACCTGGGTACGAGACGAGCAGTACTTC
CSARDPGQGNTWVRDEQYF
>TRBV7-2|TRBJ1-5|many|NA
TGTGCCAGCAGCTCCTCTACAGGGTTAGGGAGTCAGCCCCAGCATTTT
CASSSSTGLGSQPQHF
>TRBV5-1|TRBJ2-7|many|TRBD1
TGCGCCAGCAGTACCGGGACAGGGCTCTACGAGCAGTACTTC
CASSTGTGLYEQYF
>TRBV5-3|TRBJ2-3|NA|TRBD1
TGTGCCAGAAGCTCGCCGGGACAGGGTTCCACAGATACGCAGTATTTT
CARSSPGQGSTDTQYF
>TRBV12-3/TRBV12-4|TRBJ2-3|many|TRBD1
TGTGCCAGCAGGCTGACCGGGACAGGGCAGACAGATACGCAGTATTTT
CASRLTGTGQTDTQYF